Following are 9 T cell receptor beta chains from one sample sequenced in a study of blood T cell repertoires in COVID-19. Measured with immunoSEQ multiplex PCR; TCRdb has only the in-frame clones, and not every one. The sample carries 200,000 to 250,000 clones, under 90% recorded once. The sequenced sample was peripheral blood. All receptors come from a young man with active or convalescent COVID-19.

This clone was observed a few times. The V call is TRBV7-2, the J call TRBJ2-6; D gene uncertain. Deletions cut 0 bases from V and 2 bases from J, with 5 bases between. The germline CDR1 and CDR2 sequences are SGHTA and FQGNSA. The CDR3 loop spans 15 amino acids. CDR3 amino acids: CASSLAGAGANVLTF. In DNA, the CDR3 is TGTGCCAGCAGCTTAGCGGGCGCTGGGGCCAACGTCCTGACTTTC.

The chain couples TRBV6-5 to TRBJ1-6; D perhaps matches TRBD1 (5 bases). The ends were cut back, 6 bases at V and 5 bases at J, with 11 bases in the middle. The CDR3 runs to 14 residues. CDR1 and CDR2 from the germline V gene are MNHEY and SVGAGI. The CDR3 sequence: CASRNTGNNSPLHF. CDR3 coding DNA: TGTGCCAGCAGAAACACAGGAAATAATTCACCCCTCCACTTT.

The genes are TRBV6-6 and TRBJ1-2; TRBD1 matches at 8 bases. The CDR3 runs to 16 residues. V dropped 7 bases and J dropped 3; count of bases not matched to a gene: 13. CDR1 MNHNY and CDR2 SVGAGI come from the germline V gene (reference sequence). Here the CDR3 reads CASTKDRAFVDYGYTF. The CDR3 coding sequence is TGTGCCAGCACCAAGGACAGGGCCTTTGTCGACTATGGCTACACCTTC.

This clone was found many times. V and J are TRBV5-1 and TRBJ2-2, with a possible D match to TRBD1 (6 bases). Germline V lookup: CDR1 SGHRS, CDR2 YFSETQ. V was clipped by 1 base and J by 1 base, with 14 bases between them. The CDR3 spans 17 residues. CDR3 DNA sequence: TGCGCCAGCAGCTTGAGGTTGGCGACAGGGAACACCGGGGAGCTGTTTTTT. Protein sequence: CASSLRLATGNTGELFF.

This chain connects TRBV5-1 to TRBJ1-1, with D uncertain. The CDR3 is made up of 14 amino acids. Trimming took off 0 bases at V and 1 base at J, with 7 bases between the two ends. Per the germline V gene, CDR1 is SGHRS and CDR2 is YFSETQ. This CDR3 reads CASSLGGENTEAFF. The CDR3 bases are TGCGCCAGCAGCTTGGGCGGAGAGAACACTGAAGCTTTCTTT. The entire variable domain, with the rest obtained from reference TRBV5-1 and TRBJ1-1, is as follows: KAGVTQTPRYLIKTRGQQVTLSCSPISGHRSVSWYQQTPGQGLQFLFEYFSETQRNKGNFPGRFSGRQFSNSRSEMNVSTLELGDSALYLCASSLGGENTEAFFGQGTRLTVV.

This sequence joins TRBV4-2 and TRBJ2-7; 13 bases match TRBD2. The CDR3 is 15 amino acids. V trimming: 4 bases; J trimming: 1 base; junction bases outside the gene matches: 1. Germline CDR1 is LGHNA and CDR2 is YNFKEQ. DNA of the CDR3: TGTGCCAGCAGCCCGGGACTAGCGGGATCCTACGAGCAGTACTTC. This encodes CASSPGLAGSYEQYF.

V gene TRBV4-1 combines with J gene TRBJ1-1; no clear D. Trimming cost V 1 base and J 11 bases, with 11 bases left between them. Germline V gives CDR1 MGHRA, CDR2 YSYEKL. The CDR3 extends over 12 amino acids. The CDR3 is CASSQAGAEAFF. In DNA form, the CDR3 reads TGCGCCAGCAGCCAAGCGGGAGCGGAGGCTTTCTTT.

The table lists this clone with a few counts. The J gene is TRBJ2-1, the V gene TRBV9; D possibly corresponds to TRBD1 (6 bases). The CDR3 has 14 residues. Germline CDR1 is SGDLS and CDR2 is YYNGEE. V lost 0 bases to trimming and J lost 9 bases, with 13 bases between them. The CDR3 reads CASSVGGGSVEQFF. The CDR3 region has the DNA TGTGCCAGCAGCGTAGGAGGGGGTAGCGTTGAGCAGTTCTTC.

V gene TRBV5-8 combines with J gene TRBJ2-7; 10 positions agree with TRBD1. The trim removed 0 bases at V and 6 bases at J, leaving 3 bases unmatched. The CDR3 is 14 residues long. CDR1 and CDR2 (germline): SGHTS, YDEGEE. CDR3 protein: CASSLVGTGVEQYF. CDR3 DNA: TGTGCCAGCAGCTTGGTTGGGACAGGGGTCGAGCAGTACTTC.